Listed below are T cell receptor beta chains from one sample, sequenced in a study of blood T cells in healthy people across ages. TCRdb called the 5' RACE reads again in MiXCR, with one record for every CDR3 protein. The sample has hundreds of thousands of distinct CDR3 sequences, roughly 44% seen once. Sequencing used blood. The receptors were gathered from a man in his 60s in good health. Both conserved end residues are trimmed from each CDR3.

V,CDR3
TRBV12-3/TRBV12-4,ASSKVETQY
TRBV20-1,SARGPGNEQF
TRBV20-1,SARDTSNYGYT
TRBV25-1,ASSDSTRDLQDTQY
TRBV5-1,ASSQSGTDDKY
TRBV6-2/TRBV6-3,ASSYPRMTGVNTEAF
TRBV11-2,ASSFLAGGPREQY
TRBV7-2,ASSDPMKTGQETQY
TRBV27,ASSPLDRGQEQY
TRBV7-9,ASSLVWDSHGGYT
TRBV6-5,ASSQQWGTQY
TRBV7-6,ASSLGGTRPEY
TRBV6-2/TRBV6-3,ASSRGAYQPQH
TRBV6-2/TRBV6-3,AGSSGTMYLDEQY
TRBV25-1,AGSGPGTAFSYT
TRBV20-1,SAVGLAAKVTDTQY
TRBV10-3,AISPSSEQY
TRBV5-1,ASSLALDSGIGT
TRBV20-1,SARGGSANTGELF
TRBV15,ATSRGARQGNQPQH
TRBV4-1,ASSQGQGAYTEAF
TRBV14,ASSQDWALETQY
TRBV20-1,SAINRGGIDQPQH
TRBV5-5,ASSSPGTGSDSPLH
TRBV7-2,ASSFDPSPSYEQY
TRBV7-3,ASSPDRSSTDTQY
TRBV7-9,ASSQQGVVEKLF
TRBV6-6,ASSPDGGRDIQY
TRBV3-1,ASSQVLGRDGYT
TRBV6-2/TRBV6-3,ASSSSQDRERYNEQF
TRBV21-1,ASSNRSSSYGQY